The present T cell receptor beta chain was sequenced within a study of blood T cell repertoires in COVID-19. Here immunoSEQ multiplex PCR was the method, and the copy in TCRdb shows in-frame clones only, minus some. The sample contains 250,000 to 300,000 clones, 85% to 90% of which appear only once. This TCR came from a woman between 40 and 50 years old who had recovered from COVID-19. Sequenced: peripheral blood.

CDR3 amino acids: CASSLPSSPGAYEQYF. CDR3 nucleotides: TGTGCCAGCAGTTTACCCAGTAGCCCCGGGGCCTACGAGCAGTACTTC. V is TRBV28 and J is TRBJ2-7; TRBD2 might be the D (5 bases). Germline CDR1 and CDR2: MDHEN and SYDVKM. V lost 2 bases, J lost 2 bases, and 16 bases lay in between. The CDR3 spans 16 residues. The full variable domain, in which reference TRBV28 and TRBJ2-7 provide the parts outside the CDR3, is DVKVTQSSRYLVKRTGEKVFLECVQDMDHENMFWYRQDPGLGLRLIYFSYDVKMKEKGDIPEGYSVSREKKERFSLILESASTNQTSMYLCASSLPSSPGAYEQYFGPGTRLTVT.